This TCR beta chain is from a study of early T cells in non-severe SARS-CoV-2 infection. Study in general: The sequenced material was bulk RNA from unsorted whole blood, and its chains were unpaired.

General study results and limits: Lookups in VDJdb leaned toward anti-spike CD8 responses and missed private and CD4 specificities.

V lost 3 bases, J lost 2 bases, and 16 bases lay in between. The germline V gene has CDR1 SGHRS and CDR2 YFSETQ. The CDR3 is 16 residues long. This clonotype has ten or more counts. The antigen is not known. Researchers tagged individual cDNA molecules with unique molecular identifiers. From the 5' RACE reads, TCRdb called clonotypes with MiXCR, one entry per CDR3 protein. Of nearly 110,000 distinct CDR3 sequences listed, over 8.5% are singletons. The receptor's source is an adult who was a healthcare worker with PCR-confirmed SARS-CoV-2 infection or an uninfected control (not recorded which). This chain connects TRBV5-1 to TRBJ2-3, with a tentative D call TRBD2 (6 bases). Sequenced input: whole blood. As DNA, the CDR3 is TGCGCCAGCAGCTACATCGGCGGGATGAACACAGATACGCAGTATTTT. Amino acids: CASSYIGGMNTDTQYF. The full variable domain, with the rest looked up from reference TRBV5-1 and TRBJ2-3, is KAGVTQTPRYLIKTRGQQVTLSCSPISGHRSVSWYQQTPGQGLQFLFEYFSETQRNKGNFPGRFSGRQFSNSRSEMNVSTLELGDSALYLCASSYIGGMNTDTQYFGPGTRLTVL.